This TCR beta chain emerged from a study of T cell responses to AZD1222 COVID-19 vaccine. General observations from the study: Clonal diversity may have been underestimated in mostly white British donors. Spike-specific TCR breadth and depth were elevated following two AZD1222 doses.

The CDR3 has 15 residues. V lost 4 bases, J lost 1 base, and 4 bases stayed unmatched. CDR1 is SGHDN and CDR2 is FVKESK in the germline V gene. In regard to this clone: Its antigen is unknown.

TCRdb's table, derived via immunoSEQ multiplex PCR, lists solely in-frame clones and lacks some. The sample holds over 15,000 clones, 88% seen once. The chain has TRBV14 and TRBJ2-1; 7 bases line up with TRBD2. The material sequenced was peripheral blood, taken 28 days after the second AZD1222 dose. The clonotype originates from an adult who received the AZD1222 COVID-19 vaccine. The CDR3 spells CASSRFSGSYNEQFF. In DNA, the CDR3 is TGTGCCAGCAGCCGGTTTAGCGGGTCCTACAATGAGCAGTTCTTC.